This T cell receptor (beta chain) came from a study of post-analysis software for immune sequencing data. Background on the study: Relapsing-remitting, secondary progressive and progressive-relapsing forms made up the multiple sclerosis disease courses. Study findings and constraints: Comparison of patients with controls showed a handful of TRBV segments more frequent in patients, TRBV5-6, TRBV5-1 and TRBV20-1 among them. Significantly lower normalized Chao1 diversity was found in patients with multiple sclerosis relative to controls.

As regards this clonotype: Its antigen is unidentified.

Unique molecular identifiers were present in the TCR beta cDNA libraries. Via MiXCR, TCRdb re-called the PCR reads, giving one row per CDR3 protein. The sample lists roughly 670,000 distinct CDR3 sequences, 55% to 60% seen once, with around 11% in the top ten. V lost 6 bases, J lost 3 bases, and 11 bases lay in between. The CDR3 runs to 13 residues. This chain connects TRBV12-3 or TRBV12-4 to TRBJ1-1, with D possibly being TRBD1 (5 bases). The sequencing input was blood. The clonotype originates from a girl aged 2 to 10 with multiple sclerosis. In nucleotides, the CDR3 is TGTGCCAGCAGCTCTGCGACAGACACTGAAGCTTTCTTT. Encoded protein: CASSSATDTEAFF.